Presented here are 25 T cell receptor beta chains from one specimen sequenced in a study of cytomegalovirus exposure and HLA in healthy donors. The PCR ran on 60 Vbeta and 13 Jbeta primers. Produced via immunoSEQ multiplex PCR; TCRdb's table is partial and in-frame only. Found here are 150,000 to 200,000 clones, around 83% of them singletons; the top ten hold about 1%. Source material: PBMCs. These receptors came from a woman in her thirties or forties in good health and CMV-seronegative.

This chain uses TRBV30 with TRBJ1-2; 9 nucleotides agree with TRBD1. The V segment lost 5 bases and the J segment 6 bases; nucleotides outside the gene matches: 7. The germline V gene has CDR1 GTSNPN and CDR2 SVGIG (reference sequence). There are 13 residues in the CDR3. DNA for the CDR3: TGTGCCTGGGTCTGGACAGGGGCTGATGGCTACACCTTC. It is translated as CAWVWTGADGYTF.

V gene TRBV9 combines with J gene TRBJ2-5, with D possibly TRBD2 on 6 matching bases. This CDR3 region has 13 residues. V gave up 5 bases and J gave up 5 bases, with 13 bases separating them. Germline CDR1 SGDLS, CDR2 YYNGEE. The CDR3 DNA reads TGTGCCAGCAGTAGAACGGGAGCTGAGACCCAGTACTTC. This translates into CASSRTGAETQYF.

CDR3 protein: CASGTPTDTQYF. CDR3 nucleotide sequence: TGTGCCAGCGGGACACCCACAGATACGCAGTATTTT. The gene calls are TRBV25-1 and TRBJ2-3, with TRBD1 as a possible D gene (6 bases). Trimming stripped 8 bases from V and 2 bases from J, with 8 bases between. The length of the CDR3 is 12 residues. CDR1 and CDR2 (germline): MGHDK, SYGVNS.

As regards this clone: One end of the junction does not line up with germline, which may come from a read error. CDR3 nucleotides: TGTGCCAGCAGCTTAGGATATCCGAACACCGGGGAACTGTTTTTT. Amino acids: CASSLGYPNTGELFF. This sequence joins TRBV5-6 and TRBJ2-2; D possibly corresponds to TRBD2 (5 bases). CDR3 size: 15 residues. CDR1 is SGHDT and CDR2 is YYEEEE in the germline V gene.

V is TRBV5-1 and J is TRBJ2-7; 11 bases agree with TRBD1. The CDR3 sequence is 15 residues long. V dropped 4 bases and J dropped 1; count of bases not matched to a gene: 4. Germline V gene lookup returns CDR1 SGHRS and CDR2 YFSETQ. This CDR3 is CASSVGQGASYEQYF. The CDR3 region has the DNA TGCGCCAGCAGCGTAGGACAGGGGGCTTCCTACGAGCAGTACTTC.

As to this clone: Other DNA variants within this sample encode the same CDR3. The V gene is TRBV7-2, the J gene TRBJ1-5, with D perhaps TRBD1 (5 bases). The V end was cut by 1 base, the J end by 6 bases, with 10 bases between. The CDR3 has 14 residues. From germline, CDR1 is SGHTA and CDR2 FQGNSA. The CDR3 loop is CASSLGQGGQPQHF. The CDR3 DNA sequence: TGTGCCAGCAGCTTAGGGCAGGGTGGTCAGCCCCAGCATTTT.

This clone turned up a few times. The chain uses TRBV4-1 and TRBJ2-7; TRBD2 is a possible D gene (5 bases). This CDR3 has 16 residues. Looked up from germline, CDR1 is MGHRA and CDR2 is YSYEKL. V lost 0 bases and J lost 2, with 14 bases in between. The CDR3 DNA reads TGCGCCAGCAGCCAAGAGTTTGGCGCTAGCCCCTACGAGCAGTACGTC. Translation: CASSQEFGASPYEQYV.

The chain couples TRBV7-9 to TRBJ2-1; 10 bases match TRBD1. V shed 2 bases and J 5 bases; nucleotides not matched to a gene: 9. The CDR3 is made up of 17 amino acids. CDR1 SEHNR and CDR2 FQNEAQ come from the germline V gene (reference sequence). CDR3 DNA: TGTGCCAGCAGCTTATATGGGGACAGGGGTTTGGACAATGAGCAGTTCTTC. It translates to CASSLYGDRGLDNEQFF.

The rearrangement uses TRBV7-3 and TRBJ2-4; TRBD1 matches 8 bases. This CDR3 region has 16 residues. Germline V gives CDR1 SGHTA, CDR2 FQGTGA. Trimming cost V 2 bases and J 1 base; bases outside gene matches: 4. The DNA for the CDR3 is TGTGCCAGCAGCTTACAGGGGGCTGCGGCCAAAAACATTCAGTACTTC. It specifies CASSLQGAAAKNIQYF.

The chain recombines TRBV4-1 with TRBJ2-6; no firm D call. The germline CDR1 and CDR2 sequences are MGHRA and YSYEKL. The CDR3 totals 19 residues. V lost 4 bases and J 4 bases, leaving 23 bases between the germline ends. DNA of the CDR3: TGCGCCAGCAGCCCTACGACGCATTTGAGGTCCTCAGGGGCCAACGTCCTGACTTTC. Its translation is CASSPTTHLRSSGANVLTF.

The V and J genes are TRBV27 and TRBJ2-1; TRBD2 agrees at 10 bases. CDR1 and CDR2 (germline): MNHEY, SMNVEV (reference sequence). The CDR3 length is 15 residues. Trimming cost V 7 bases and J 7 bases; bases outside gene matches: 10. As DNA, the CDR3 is TGTGCCAGCACCGACGGACTAGCGGACAAGAATGAGCAGTTCTTC. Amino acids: CASTDGLADKNEQFF.

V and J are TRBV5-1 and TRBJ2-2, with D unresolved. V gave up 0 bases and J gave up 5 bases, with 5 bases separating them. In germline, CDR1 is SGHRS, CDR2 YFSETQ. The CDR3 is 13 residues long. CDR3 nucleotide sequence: TGCGCCAGCAGCTTGGGTACTACCGGGGAGCTGTTTTTT. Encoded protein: CASSLGTTGELFF.

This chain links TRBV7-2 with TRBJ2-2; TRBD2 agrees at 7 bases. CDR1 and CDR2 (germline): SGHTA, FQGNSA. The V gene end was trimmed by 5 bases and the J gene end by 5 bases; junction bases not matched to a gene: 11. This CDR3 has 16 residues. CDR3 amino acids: CASSRFSGIVTGELFF. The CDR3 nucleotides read TGTGCCAGCAGCCGGTTCAGCGGGATTGTTACCGGGGAGCTGTTTTTT. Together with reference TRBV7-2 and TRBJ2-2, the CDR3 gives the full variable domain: GAGVSQSPSNKVTEKGKDVELRCDPISGHTALYWYRQSLGQGLEFLIYFQGNSAPDKSGLPSDRFSAERTGGSVSTLTIQRTQQEDSAVYLCASSRFSGIVTGELFFGEGSRLTVL.

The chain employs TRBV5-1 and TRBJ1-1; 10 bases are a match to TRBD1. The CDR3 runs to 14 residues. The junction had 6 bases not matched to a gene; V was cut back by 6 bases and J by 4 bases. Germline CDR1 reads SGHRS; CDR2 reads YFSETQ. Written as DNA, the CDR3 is TGCGCCAGCAACCCGGGACAGGGGTTCACTGAAGCTTTCTTT. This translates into CASNPGQGFTEAFF.

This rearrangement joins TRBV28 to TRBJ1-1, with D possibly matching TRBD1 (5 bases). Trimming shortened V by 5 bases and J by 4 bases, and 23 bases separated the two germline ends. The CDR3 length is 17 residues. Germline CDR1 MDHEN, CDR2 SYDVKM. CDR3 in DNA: TGTGCCAGCAGTGCCCCGAGTAAGGGGATTAAGGGCACTGAAGCTTTCTTT. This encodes CASSAPSKGIKGTEAFF.

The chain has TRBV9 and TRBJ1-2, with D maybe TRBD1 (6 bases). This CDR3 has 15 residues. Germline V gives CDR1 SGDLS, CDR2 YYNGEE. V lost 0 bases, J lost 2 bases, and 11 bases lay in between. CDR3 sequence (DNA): TGTGCCAGCAGCGTAGGGCAGGGGACCAACTATGGCTACACCTTC. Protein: CASSVGQGTNYGYTF. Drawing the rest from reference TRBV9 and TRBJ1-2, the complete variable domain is DSGVTQTPKHLITATGQRVTLRCSPRSGDLSVYWYQQSLDQGLQFLIQYYNGEERAKGNILERFSAQQFPDLHSELNLSSLELGDSALYFCASSVGQGTNYGYTFGSGTRLTVV.

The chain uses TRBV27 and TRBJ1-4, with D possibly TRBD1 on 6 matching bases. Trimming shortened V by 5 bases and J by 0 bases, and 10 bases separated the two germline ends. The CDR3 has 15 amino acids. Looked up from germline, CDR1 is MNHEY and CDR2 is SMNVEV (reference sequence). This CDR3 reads CASSTGPATNEKLFF. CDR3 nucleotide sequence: TGTGCCAGCAGTACAGGGCCCGCAACTAATGAAAAACTGTTTTTT.

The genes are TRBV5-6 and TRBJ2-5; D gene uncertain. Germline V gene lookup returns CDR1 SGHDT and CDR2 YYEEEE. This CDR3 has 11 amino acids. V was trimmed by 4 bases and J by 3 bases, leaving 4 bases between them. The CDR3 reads CASSHKETQYF. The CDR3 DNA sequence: TGTGCCAGCAGCCACAAAGAGACCCAGTACTTC.

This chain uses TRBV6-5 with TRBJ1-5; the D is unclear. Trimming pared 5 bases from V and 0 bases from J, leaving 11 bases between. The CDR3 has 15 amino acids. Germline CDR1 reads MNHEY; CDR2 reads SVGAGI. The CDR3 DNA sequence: TGTGCCAGCAGTCCCTCCGGGTATAGCAATCAGCCCCAGCATTTT. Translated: CASSPSGYSNQPQHF.

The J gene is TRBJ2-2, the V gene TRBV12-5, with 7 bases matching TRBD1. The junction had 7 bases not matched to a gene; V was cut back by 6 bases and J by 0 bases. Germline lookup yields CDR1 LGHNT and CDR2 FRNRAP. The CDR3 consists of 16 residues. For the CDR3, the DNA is TGTGCTAGTGGCCCGGGGACAGCCCCGAACACCGGGGAGCTGTTTTTT. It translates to CASGPGTAPNTGELFF.

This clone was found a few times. CDR3: CASSYPSTNQPQHF. CDR3 coding DNA: TGTGCCAGCAGTTACCCCAGTACGAATCAGCCCCAGCATTTT. The genes are TRBV6-5 and TRBJ1-5; D is unresolved. The CDR3 spans 14 residues. Trimming left V 2 bases short and J 4 bases short, with 9 bases between. Germline CDR1 reads MNHEY; CDR2 reads SVGAGI.

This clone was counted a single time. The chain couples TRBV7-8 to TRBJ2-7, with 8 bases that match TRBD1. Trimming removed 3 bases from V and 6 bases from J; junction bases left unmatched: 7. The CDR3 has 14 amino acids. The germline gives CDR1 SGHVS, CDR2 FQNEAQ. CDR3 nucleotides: TGTGCCAGCAGCTTTGTCCGACAGGGGAGCGAGCAGTACGTC. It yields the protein CASSFVRQGSEQYV.

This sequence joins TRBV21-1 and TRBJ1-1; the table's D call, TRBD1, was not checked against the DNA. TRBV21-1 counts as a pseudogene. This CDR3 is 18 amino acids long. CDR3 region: CASSKNPRAGIVFTEAFF. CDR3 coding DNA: TGTGCCAGCAGCAAAAATCCCCGGGCAGGGATTGTTTTCACTGAAGCTTTCTTT.

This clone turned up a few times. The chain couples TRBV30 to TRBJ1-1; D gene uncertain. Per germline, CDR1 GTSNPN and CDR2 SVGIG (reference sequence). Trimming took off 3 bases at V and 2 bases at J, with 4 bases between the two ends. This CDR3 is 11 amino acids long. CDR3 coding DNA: TGTGCCTGGAGCATCAACACTGAAGCTTTCTTT. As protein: CAWSINTEAFF. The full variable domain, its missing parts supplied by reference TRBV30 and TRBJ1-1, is SQTIHQWPATLVQPVGSPLSLECTVEGTSNPNLYWYRQAAGRGLQLLFYSVGIGQISSEVPQNLSASRPQDRQFILSSKKLLLSDSGFYLCAWSINTEAFFGQGTRLTVV.

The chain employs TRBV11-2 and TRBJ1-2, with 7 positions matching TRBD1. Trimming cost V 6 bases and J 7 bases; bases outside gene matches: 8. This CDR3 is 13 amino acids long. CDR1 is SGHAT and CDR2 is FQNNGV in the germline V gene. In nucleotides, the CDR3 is TGTGCCAGCAGTTTCACAGGGGCCCCTGGCTACACCTTC. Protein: CASSFTGAPGYTF.